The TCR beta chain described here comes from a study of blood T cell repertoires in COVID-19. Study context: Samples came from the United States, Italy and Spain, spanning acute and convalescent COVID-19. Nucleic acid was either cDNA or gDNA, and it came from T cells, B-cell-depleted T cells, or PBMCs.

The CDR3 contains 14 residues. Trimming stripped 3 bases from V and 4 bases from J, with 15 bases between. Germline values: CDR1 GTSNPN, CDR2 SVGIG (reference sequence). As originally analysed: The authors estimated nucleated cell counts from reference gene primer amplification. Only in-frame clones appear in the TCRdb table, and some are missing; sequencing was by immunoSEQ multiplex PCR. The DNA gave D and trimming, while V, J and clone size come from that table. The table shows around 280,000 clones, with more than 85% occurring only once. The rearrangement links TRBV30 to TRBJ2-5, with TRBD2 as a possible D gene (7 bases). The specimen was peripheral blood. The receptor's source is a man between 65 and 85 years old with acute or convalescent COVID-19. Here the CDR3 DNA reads TGTGCCTGGAGCCAGACGGGGGGCAGAGAGACCCAGTACTTC. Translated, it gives CAWSQTGGRETQYF. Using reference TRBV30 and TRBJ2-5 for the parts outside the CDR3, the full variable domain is SQTIHQWPATLVQPVGSPLSLECTVEGTSNPNLYWYRQAAGRGLQLLFYSVGIGQISSEVPQNLSASRPQDRQFILSSKKLLLSDSGFYLCAWSQTGGRETQYFGPGTRLLVL.